These 14 T cell receptor beta chains originate from one sample sequenced in a study of blood T cell repertoires in COVID-19. Sequencing was performed with immunoSEQ multiplex PCR; in TCRdb, only in-frame clones are kept and a portion is missing. The table shows approximately 110,000 clones, with 70% to 90% occurring only once. The sequencing sample was made of peripheral blood. The receptors come from a man in his forties with acute or convalescent COVID-19.

The chain recombines TRBV15 with TRBJ1-2, with 7 bases identical to TRBD1. V lost 0 bases to trimming and J lost 7 bases; unmatched junction nucleotides: 8. CDR3 length: 15 residues. Per germline, CDR1 LNHNV and CDR2 YYDKDF (reference sequence). The CDR3 DNA sequence: TGTGCCACCAGCAGAGAGGAGACAGGGACCCGTGGCTACACCTTC. This translates into CATSREETGTRGYTF.

The rearrangement links TRBV10-3 to TRBJ2-1, with 7 bases identical to TRBD1. The CDR3 runs to 16 residues. V lost 4 bases, J lost 5 bases, and 11 bases stayed unmatched. Germline V CDR1 and CDR2: ENHRY, SYGVKD. The DNA for the CDR3 is TGTGCCATCAGTGCGCAGGGGACAGCTAAAAACAATGAGCAGTTCTTC. Amino acids: CAISAQGTAKNNEQFF.

V usage is TRBV5-4 and J usage is TRBJ2-3; 7 nucleotides match TRBD2. This CDR3 comprises 15 residues. CDR1 and CDR2 (germline): SGHNT, YYREEE (reference sequence). Trimming removed 2 bases from V and 2 bases from J; junction bases left unmatched: 5. CDR3 region: CASSFQRGLTDTQYF. The DNA of the CDR3 is TGTGCCAGCAGCTTTCAGCGGGGCCTCACAGATACGCAGTATTTT.

V gene TRBV19 combines with J gene TRBJ2-1; TRBD2 might be the D (6 bases). Trimming removed 5 bases from V and 7 bases from J, with 15 bases in between. The CDR3 totals 14 residues. Germline assignment: CDR1 LNHDA and CDR2 SQIVND (reference sequence). As DNA, the CDR3 is TGTGCCAGTAGTTCAGCGGGCTGGGGGAATGAGCAGTTCTTC. Protein sequence: CASSSAGWGNEQFF.

The rearrangement joins TRBV6-2 or TRBV6-3 to TRBJ2-1; 10 bases line up with TRBD2. The CDR3 has 15 amino acids. CDR1 and CDR2 from the germline V gene are MNHEY and SVGEGT. V trimming: 6 bases; J trimming: 5 bases; junction bases outside the gene matches: 7. The CDR3 loop reads CASSPGLAENNEQFF. CDR3 sequence (DNA): TGTGCCAGCAGCCCCGGACTAGCGGAAAACAATGAGCAGTTCTTC.

The V and J genes are TRBV3-1 (or the pseudogene TRBV3-2) and TRBJ2-5; maybe TRBD2 (6 bases). V was pared by 3 bases and J by 7 bases, with 12 bases between. This CDR3 spans 13 amino acids. Germline lookup yields CDR1 LGHDT and CDR2 YNNKEL (reference sequence). This CDR3 reads CASSHGGDGTQYF. The CDR3 DNA follows: TGTGCCAGCAGCCACGGCGGGGATGGGACCCAGTACTTC.

This chain links TRBV6-2 or TRBV6-3 with TRBJ1-5; D gene unclear. CDR1 MNHEY and CDR2 SVGEGT come from the germline V gene. V gave up 2 bases and J gave up 8 bases, with 13 bases separating them. This CDR3 is built from 14 residues. The DNA of the CDR3 is TGTGCCAGCAGTTACATCAAGTTCGGAGAGCCCCAGCATTTT. It translates to CASSYIKFGEPQHF.

This clone has more than one count but fewer than ten. The V call is TRBV5-1, the J call TRBJ2-4, with TRBD2 matching over 13 bases. Germline V gene sequence: CDR1 SGHRS, CDR2 YFSETQ. V lost 0 bases to trimming and J lost 0 bases; unmatched junction nucleotides: 6. The CDR3 spans 19 residues. For the CDR3, the DNA is TGCGCCAGCAGCTTGGGGACTAGCGGGAGAATCCTAGCCAAAAACATTCAGTACTTC. Its translation is CASSLGTSGRILAKNIQYF.

The CDR3: CATRGGVNQPQHF. Here the CDR3 DNA reads TGTGCCACCCGGGGGGGTGTCAATCAGCCCCAGCATTTT. The chain employs TRBV10-3 and TRBJ1-5; weak D call: TRBD1 (5 bases). CDR1 and CDR2 (germline): ENHRY, SYGVKD. The CDR3 covers 13 residues. V was trimmed by 10 bases and J by 3 bases, leaving 13 bases between them.

The table lists this clone with a count of one. J is TRBJ2-5 and V is TRBV2; D gene ambiguous. Germline CDR1 and CDR2: SNHLY and FYNNEI. V gave up 9 bases and J gave up 3 bases, with 14 bases separating them. The CDR3 loop spans 13 amino acids. In DNA, the CDR3 is TGTGCCAGTAGGAGTCAAGTTAAAGAGACCCAGTACTTC. Amino acids: CASRSQVKETQYF.

The chain recombines TRBV6-2 or TRBV6-3 with TRBJ1-2, with no clear D. Germline V gene sequence: CDR1 MNHEY, CDR2 SVGEGT. V gave up 4 bases and J gave up 2 bases, with 5 bases separating them. The CDR3 sequence is 12 residues long. The CDR3 region is CASSSQNYGYTF. CDR3 nucleotide sequence: TGTGCCAGCAGTTCCCAGAACTATGGCTACACCTTC.

This clone appeared once. J is TRBJ2-7 and V is TRBV4-1; 9 nucleotides align to TRBD1. The junction had 7 bases not matched to a gene; V was cut back by 6 bases and J by 1 base. The germline V gene has CDR1 MGHRA and CDR2 YSYEKL. The CDR3 is 15 amino acids. CDR3 bases: TGCGCCAGCAGTCGACCCGGGACAGGGTCCTACGAGCAGTACTTC. Protein sequence: CASSRPGTGSYEQYF.

The chain links TRBV7-2 to TRBJ2-1; 10 nucleotides match TRBD2. This CDR3 is built from 15 residues. Germline lookup yields CDR1 SGHTA and CDR2 FQGNSA. Trimming removed 5 bases from V and 4 bases from J; junction bases left unmatched: 5. CDR3 loop: CASSKAGGQYNEQFF. In DNA form, the CDR3 reads TGTGCCAGCAGCAAAGCGGGAGGGCAATACAATGAGCAGTTCTTC. Full variable domain (remainder filled in from reference TRBV7-2 and TRBJ2-1): GAGVSQSPSNKVTEKGKDVELRCDPISGHTALYWYRQSLGQGLEFLIYFQGNSAPDKSGLPSDRFSAERTGGSVSTLTIQRTQQEDSAVYLCASSKAGGQYNEQFFGPGTRLTVL.

In this sample, this clone turned up a few times. The rearrangement links TRBV28 to TRBJ2-1, with 8 bases matching TRBD1. CDR3 length equals 15 residues. The ends lost 4 bases at V and 8 bases at J; junction bases unmatched: 10. Germline-derived CDR1 and CDR2 are MDHEN and SYDVKM. CDR3 nucleotides: TGTGCCAGCAGTTCATCGGACAGGGCGGTCGATGAGCAGTTCTTC. Residues: CASSSSDRAVDEQFF.